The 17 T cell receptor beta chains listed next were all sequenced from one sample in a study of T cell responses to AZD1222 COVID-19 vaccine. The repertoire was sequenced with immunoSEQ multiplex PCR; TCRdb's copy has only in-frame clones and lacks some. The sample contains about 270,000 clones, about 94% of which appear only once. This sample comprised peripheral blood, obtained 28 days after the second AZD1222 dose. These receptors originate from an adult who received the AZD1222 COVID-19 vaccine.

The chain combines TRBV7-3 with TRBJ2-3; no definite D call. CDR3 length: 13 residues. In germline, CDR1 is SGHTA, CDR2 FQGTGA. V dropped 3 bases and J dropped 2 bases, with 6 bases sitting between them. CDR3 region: CASSFIPTDTQYF. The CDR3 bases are TGTGCCAGCAGCTTCATCCCCACAGATACGCAGTATTTT.

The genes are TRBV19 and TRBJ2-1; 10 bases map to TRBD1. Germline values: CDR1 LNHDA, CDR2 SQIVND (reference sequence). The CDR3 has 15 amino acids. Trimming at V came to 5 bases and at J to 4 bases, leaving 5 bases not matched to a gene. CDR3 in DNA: TGTGCCAGTAGTCGACAGGGGGCGCAGTACAATGAGCAGTTCTTC. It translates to CASSRQGAQYNEQFF.

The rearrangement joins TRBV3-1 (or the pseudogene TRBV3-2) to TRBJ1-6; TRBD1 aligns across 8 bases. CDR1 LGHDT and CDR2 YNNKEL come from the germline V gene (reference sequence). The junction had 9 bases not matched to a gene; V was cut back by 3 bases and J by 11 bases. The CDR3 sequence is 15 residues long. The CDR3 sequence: CASSHGGAGGPPLHF. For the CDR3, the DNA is TGTGCCAGCAGCCACGGGGGGGCAGGGGGCCCACCCCTCCACTTT.

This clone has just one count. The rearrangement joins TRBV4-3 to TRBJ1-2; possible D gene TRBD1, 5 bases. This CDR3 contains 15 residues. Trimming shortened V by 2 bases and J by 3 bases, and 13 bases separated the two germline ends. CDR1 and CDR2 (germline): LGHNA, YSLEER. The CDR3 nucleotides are TGCGCCAGCAGCCAACTGACGGGGGGGGACTATGGCTACACCTTC. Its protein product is CASSQLTGGDYGYTF.

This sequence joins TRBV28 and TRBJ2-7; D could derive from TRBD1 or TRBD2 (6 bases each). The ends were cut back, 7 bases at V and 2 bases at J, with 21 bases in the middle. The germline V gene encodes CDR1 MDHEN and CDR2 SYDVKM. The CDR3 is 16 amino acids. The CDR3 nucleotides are TGTGCCAGCACGGGGGTGGTCGAACAGGGCGCCTACGAGCAGTACTTC. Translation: CASTGVVEQGAYEQYF.

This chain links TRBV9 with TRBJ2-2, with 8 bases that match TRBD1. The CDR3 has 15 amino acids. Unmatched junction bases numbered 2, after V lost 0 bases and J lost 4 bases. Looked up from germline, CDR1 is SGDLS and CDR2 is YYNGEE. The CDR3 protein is CASSVGGTGTGELFF. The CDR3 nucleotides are TGTGCCAGCAGCGTAGGTGGGACAGGCACCGGGGAGCTGTTTTTT.

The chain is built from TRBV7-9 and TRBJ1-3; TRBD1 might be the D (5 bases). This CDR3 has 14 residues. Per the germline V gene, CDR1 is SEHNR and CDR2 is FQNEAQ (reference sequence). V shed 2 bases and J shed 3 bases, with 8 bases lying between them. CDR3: CASSLSQGGNTIYF. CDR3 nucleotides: TGTGCCAGCAGCTTAAGTCAGGGTGGAAACACCATATATTTT.

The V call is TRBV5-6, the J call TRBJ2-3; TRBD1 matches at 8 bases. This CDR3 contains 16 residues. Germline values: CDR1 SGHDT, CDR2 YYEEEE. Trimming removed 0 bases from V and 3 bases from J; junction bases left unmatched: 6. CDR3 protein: CASSLADRGRTDTQYF. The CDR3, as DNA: TGTGCCAGCAGCTTGGCAGACAGGGGAAGAACAGATACGCAGTATTTT.

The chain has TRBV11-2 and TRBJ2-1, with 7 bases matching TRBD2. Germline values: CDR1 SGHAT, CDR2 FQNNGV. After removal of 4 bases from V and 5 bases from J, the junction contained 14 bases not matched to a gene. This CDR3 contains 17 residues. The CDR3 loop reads CASSSPEAGPSNNEQFF. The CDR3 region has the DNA TGTGCCAGCAGCTCTCCCGAAGCGGGGCCCTCAAACAATGAGCAGTTCTTC.

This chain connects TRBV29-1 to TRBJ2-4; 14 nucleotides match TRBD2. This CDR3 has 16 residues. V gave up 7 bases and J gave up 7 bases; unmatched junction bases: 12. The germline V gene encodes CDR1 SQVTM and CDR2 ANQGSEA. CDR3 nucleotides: TGCAGCGCCCGACTAGCGGGAGGGTTCCCTATCAACATTCAGTACTTC. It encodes CSARLAGGFPINIQYF.

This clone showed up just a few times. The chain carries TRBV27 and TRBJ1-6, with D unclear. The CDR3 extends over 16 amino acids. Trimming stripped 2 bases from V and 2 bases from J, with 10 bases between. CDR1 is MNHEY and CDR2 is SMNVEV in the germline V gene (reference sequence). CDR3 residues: CASSLGGQAYNSPLHF. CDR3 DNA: TGTGCCAGCAGTTTAGGTGGGCAGGCCTATAATTCACCCCTCCACTTT.

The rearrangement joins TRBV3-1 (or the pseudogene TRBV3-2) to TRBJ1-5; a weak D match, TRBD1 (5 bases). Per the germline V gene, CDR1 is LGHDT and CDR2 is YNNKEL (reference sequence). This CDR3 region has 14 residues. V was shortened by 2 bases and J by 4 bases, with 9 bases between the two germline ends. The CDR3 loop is CASSQWQGNQPQHF. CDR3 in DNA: TGTGCCAGCAGCCAATGGCAGGGTAATCAGCCCCAGCATTTT.

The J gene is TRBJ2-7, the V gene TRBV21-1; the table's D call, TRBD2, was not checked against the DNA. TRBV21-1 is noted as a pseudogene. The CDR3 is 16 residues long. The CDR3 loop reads CASSSGTSGRTYEQYF. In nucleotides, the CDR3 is TGTGCCAGCAGCAGCGGGACTAGCGGGAGGACCTACGAGCAGTACTTC.

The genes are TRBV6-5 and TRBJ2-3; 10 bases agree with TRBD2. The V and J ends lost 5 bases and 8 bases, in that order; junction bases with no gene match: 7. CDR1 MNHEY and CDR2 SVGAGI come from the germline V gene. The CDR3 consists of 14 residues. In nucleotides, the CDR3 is TGTGCCAGCAGTCCTAGCGGGGGTCAATTTACGCAGTATTTT. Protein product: CASSPSGGQFTQYF.

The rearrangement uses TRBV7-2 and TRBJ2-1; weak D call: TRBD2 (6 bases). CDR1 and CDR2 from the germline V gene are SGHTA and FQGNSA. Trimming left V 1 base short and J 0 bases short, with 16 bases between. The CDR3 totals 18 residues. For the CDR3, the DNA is TGTGCCAGCAGCTTAGTTGGCCTTAGCGGAGCCTCCTACAATGAGCAGTTCTTC. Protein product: CASSLVGLSGASYNEQFF.

Here the CDR3 reads CASSGGWRGSPSTDTQYF. In DNA form, the CDR3 reads TGTGCCAGCAGTGGCGGATGGCGGGGTAGTCCTAGCACAGATACGCAGTATTTT. This rearrangement joins TRBV2 to TRBJ2-3; maybe TRBD2 (6 bases). Trimming left V 4 bases short and J 0 bases short, with 20 bases between. The CDR3 is 18 residues long. CDR1 is SNHLY, CDR2 FYNNEI, per germline.

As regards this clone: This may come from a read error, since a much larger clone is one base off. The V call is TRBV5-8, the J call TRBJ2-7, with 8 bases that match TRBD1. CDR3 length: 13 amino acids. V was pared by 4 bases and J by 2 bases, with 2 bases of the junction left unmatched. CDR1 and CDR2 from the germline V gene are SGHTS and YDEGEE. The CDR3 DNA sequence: TGTGCCAGCAGCCCGGACAGGGCCTACGAGCAGTACTTC. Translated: CASSPDRAYEQYF.